This TCR beta chain was identified in a study of CD8+CD57+ T cells in acquired aplastic anemia. Study-level results: There were some 27 CD8+ CDR3 sequences that occurred in both patients and controls.

Points on this clonotype: Its antigen is not known.

The template used for profiling TCR beta VDJ and CDR3 was genomic DNA. Each CDR3 protein is one row after TCRdb ran MiXCR on the reads. This sample has just over 400,000 distinct CDR3 sequences, with 55% to 70% found just once. V lost 2 bases and J lost 2; bases outside the gene matches: 10. Germline lookup yields CDR1 MRHNA and CDR2 SNTAGT. This CDR3 is 19 amino acids long. The sample was sorted CD4+, CD8+, or CD8+CD57+ T cells (not recorded which) from PBMCs. The source of this sequence is a human donor in good health, serving as a control. The gene calls are TRBV6-4 and TRBJ2-6, with 9 nucleotides matching TRBD1. In nucleotides, the CDR3 is TGTGCCAGCAGTGACCCGGGGACAGGGACGATCCCTGGGGCCAACGTCCTGACTTTC. Translating gives CASSDPGTGTIPGANVLTF.